The 14 T cell receptor beta chains below were found in one sample sequenced in a study of molecular identifiers for immune sequencing clone quantification. TCRdb called the PCR reads again in MiXCR, with one record for every CDR3 protein. The profile shows 490,000 or so distinct CDR3 sequences, roughly 23% of them singletons. What was sequenced was naive CD8+ T cells from blood, with Jurkat cell RNA spiked in. Subset given: FACS-sorted CD8+CD4-CCR7+CD45RA+ naive T cells. These receptors were collected from a human donor in good health. Some libraries in this study had Jurkat cell RNA spiked in.

A few counts support this clonotype. The chain has TRBV3-1 and TRBJ1-4, with D hard to call. The V end lost 1 base, the J end lost 4 bases, and 7 bases lay between the germline ends. The CDR3 has 14 residues. CDR1 is LGHDT and CDR2 is YNNKEL in the germline V gene (reference sequence). CDR3 region: CASSQVRNNEKLFF. CDR3 bases: TGTGCCAGCAGCCAAGTGAGGAATAATGAAAAACTGTTTTTT.

This clonotype was picked up a small number of times. This chain joins TRBV19 and TRBJ2-1; perhaps TRBD2 as D (7 bases). The CDR3 extends over 14 amino acids. From germline, CDR1 is LNHDA and CDR2 SQIVND (reference sequence). V was trimmed by 3 bases and J by 9 bases, leaving 15 bases between them. The CDR3 spells CASSMGGATFEQFF. The CDR3 DNA reads as TGTGCCAGTAGTATGGGGGGGGCTACTTTTGAGCAGTTCTTC.

As to this clonotype: No conserved phenylalanine or tryptophan is present at the end of the CDR3, so a read error is the likely explanation. The chain carries TRBV13 and TRBJ1-2; D uncertain. V lost 1 base and J 7 bases, leaving 4 bases between the germline ends. Germline lookup yields CDR1 PRHDT and CDR2 FYEKMQ (reference sequence). This CDR3 is built from 11 residues. The CDR3 spells CASSLDRGYTS. The CDR3 DNA reads TGTGCCAGCAGCTTAGATCGTGGCTACACCTCC.

This clonotype was seen many times. The chain recombines TRBV30 with TRBJ2-7; 9 bases align to TRBD1. The germline V gene encodes CDR1 GTSNPN and CDR2 SVGIG (reference sequence). This CDR3 region has 13 residues. Trimming at V came to 6 bases and at J to 0 bases, leaving 3 bases not matched to a gene. Here the CDR3 DNA reads TGTGCCTGCGACAGGGGGAGCTCCTACGAGCAGTACTTC. This codes for CACDRGSSYEQYF. The full variable domain, rest sourced from reference TRBV30 and TRBJ2-7, is SQTIHQWPATLVQPVGSPLSLECTVEGTSNPNLYWYRQAAGRGLQLLFYSVGIGQISSEVPQNLSASRPQDRQFILSSKKLLLSDSGFYLCACDRGSSYEQYFGPGTRLTVT.

The table lists this clonotype with a few counts. J is TRBJ2-7 and V is TRBV9; D gene ambiguous. Trimming cost V 3 bases and J 2 bases, with 9 bases left between them. The CDR3 runs to 13 residues. The germline V gene encodes CDR1 SGDLS and CDR2 YYNGEE. CDR3 amino acids: CASSGPPAYEQYF. The CDR3 DNA follows: TGTGCCAGCAGCGGCCCTCCAGCCTACGAGCAGTACTTC.

This clonotype has a handful of counts. The chain recombines TRBV14 with TRBJ2-1; 7 bases fit TRBD2. Trimming took 4 bases from V and 4 from J; bases not matched to a gene: 10. Germline-derived CDR1 and CDR2 are SGHDN and FVKESK. The CDR3 spans 16 residues. The CDR3: CASSRTSGKFYNEQFF. The CDR3 DNA sequence: TGTGCCAGCAGCCGAACGAGCGGGAAGTTTTACAATGAGCAGTTCTTC.

In its sample, this clonotype was seen a few times. This chain links TRBV28 with TRBJ2-7; D is ambiguous. V shed 3 bases and J shed 0 bases, with 12 bases lying between them. The CDR3 runs to 15 residues. CDR1 and CDR2 (germline): MDHEN, SYDVKM. The CDR3 loop is CASSFEAESSYEQYF. The CDR3 DNA follows: TGTGCCAGCAGTTTCGAGGCAGAATCCTCCTACGAGCAGTACTTC.

This clonotype came up a few times. The V and J genes are TRBV14 and TRBJ2-7; 8 nucleotides agree with TRBD2. CDR3 length: 18 residues. The V segment lost 5 bases and the J segment 5 bases; nucleotides outside the gene matches: 20. Germline V CDR1 and CDR2: SGHDN, FVKESK. For the CDR3, the DNA is TGTGCCAGCAGCTACTACGGGGGACTGGGGACTAGTGCGGACGAGCAGTACTTC. This codes for CASSYYGGLGTSADEQYF.

This clonotype was observed many times. The chain uses TRBV6-5 and TRBJ2-7; 8 nucleotides match TRBD1. The CDR3 covers 13 residues. Looked up from germline, CDR1 is MNHEY and CDR2 is SVGAGI. V shed 8 bases, J shed 7 bases, and the junction held 10 bases outside the gene matches. DNA for the CDR3: TGTGCCAGCTGGGACAGGCCCCTTGGGGAGCAGTACTTC. It translates to CASWDRPLGEQYF.

This clonotype has ten or more counts. The rearrangement joins TRBV7-9 to TRBJ2-2; unclear D gene. Trimming pared 5 bases from V and 3 bases from J, leaving 16 bases between. Germline values: CDR1 SEHNR, CDR2 FQNEAQ (reference sequence). This CDR3 has 16 amino acids. In DNA, the CDR3 is TGTGCCAGCAGCCATATGGGCTGGACGGACACCGGGGAGCTGTTTTTT. Translated, it gives CASSHMGWTDTGELFF.

This clonotype has at least ten counts. The chain combines TRBV28 with TRBJ2-3; D is unresolved. V gave up 5 bases and J gave up 2 bases, with 11 bases separating them. The V gene's germline CDR1 is MDHEN and CDR2 SYDVKM. This CDR3 region has 14 residues. The CDR3 DNA sequence: TGTGCCAGCAGTCCAAGACTGAACACAGATACGCAGTATTTT. As protein: CASSPRLNTDTQYF.

Turning to this clonotype: With a much larger clone just one base away, this may be a read error. The conserved phenylalanine or tryptophan normally closing the CDR3 is absent here, so this likely arose from a read error. The CDR3 here is CASTYGSTEAFL. The CDR3 DNA is TGTGCCAGCACCTACGGGTCCACTGAAGCTTTCCTT. The rearrangement links TRBV12-3 or TRBV12-4 to TRBJ1-1; D is uncertain. V was shortened by 7 bases and J by 4 bases, with 10 bases between the two germline ends. The CDR3 is made up of 12 amino acids.

This rearrangement joins TRBV4-3 to TRBJ2-7, with a tentative D call TRBD2 (6 bases). There are 14 residues in the CDR3. Germline CDR1 is LGHNA and CDR2 is YSLEER. Trimming took 1 base from V and 10 from J, leaving 17 bases between them. The CDR3 protein is CASSQVVGGRFQYF. The CDR3 DNA reads TGCGCCAGCAGCCAAGTCGTCGGGGGTCGGTTTCAGTACTTC.

Only a few counts were recorded for this clonotype. The V gene is TRBV7-9, the J gene TRBJ2-7, with D possibly being TRBD2 (5 bases). V lost 5 bases and J 4 bases, leaving 12 bases between the germline ends. Germline V gene sequence: CDR1 SEHNR, CDR2 FQNEAQ (reference sequence). This CDR3 contains 13 residues. The CDR3 spells CASSAGPFYEQYF. The CDR3 DNA is TGTGCCAGCAGCGCGGGTCCGTTTTACGAGCAGTACTTC.